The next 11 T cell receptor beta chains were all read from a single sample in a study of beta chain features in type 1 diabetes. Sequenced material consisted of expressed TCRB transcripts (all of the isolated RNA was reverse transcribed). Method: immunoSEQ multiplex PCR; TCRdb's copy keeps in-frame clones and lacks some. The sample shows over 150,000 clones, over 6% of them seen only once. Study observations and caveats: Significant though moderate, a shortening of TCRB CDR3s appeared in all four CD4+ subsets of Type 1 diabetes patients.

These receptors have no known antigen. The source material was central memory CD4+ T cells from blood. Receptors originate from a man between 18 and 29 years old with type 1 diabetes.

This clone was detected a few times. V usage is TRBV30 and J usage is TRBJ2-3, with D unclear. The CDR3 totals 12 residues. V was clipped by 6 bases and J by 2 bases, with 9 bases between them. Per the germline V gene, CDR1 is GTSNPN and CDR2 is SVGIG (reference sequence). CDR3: CACRYYTDTQYF. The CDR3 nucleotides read TGTGCCTGCCGCTACTACACAGATACGCAGTATTTT.

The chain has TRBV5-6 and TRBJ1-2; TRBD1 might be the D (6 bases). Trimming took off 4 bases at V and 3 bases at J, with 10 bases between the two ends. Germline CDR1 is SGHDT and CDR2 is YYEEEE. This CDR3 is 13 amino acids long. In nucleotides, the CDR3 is TGTGCCAGCAGCACCCAGGGGTACTATGGCTACACCTTC. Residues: CASSTQGYYGYTF.

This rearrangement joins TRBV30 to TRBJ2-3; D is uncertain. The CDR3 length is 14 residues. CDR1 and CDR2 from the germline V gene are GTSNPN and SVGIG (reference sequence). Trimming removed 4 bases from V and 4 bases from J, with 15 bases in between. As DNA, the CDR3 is TGTGCCTGGACAGCTCTCCGGGTCGCAGATACGCAGTATTTT. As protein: CAWTALRVADTQYF.

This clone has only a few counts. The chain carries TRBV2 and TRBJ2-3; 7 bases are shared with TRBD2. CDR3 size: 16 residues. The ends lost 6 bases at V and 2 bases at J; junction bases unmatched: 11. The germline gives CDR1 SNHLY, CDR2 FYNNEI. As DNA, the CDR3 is TGTGCCAGCAGCCCTCTAGCGGCCCTACCCACAGATACGCAGTATTTT. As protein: CASSPLAALPTDTQYF.

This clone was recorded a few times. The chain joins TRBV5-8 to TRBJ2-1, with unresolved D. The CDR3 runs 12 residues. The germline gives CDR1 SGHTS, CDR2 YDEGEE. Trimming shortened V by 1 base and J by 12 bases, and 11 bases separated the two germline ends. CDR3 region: CASSLNRYGQFF. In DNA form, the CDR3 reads TGTGCCAGCAGCTTGAACCGTTACGGGCAGTTCTTC. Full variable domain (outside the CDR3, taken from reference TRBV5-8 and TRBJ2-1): EAGVTQSPTHLIKTRGQQATLRCSPISGHTSVYWYQQALGLGLQFLLWYDEGEERNRGNFPPRFSGRQFPNYSSELNVNALELEDSALYLCASSLNRYGQFFGPGTRLTVL.

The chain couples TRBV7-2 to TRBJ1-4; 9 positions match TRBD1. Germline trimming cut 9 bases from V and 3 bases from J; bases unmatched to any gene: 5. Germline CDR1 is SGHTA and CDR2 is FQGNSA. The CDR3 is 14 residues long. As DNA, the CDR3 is TGTGCCAGTAAACAGGGGGCTTCTAATGAAAAACTGTTTTTT. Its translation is CASKQGASNEKLFF.

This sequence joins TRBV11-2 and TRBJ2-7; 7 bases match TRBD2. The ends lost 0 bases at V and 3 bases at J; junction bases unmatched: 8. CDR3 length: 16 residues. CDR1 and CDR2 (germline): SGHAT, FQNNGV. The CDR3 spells CASSLDLGRGIYEQYF. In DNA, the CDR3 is TGTGCCAGCAGCTTAGATCTTGGGCGGGGGATCTACGAGCAGTACTTC. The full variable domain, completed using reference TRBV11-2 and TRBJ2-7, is EAGVAQSPRYKIIEKRQSVAFWCNPISGHATLYWYQQILGQGPKLLIQFQNNGVVDDSQLPKDRFSAERLKGVDSTLKIQPAKLEDSAVYLCASSLDLGRGIYEQYFGPGTRLTVT.

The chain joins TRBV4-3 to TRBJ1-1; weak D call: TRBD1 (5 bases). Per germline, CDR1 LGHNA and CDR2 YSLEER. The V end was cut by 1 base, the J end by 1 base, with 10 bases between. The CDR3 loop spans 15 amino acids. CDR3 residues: CASSQVGGANTEAFF. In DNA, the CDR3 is TGCGCCAGCAGCCAAGTGGGTGGGGCGAACACTGAAGCTTTCTTT.

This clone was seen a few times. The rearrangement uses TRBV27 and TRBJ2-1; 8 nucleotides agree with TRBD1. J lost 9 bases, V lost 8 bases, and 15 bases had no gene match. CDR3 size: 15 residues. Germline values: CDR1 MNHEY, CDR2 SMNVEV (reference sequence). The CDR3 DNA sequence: TGTGCCAGCGGGCCCCTGGACAGGGTAAAGGGTGAGCAGTTCTTC. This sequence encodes CASGPLDRVKGEQFF.

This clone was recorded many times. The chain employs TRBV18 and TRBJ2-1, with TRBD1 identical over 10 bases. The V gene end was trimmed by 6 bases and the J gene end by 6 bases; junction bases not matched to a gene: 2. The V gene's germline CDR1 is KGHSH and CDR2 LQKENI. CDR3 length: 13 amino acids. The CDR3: CASSRTGGNEQFF. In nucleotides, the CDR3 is TGTGCCAGCTCCAGGACAGGGGGCAATGAGCAGTTCTTC.

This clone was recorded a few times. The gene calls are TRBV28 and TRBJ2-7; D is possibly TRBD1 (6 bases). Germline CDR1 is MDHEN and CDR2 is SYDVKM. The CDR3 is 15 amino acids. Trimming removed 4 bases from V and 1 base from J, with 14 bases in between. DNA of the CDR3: TGTGCCAGCAGTTCGCAGGGGTTTGGGTCCTACGAGCAGTACTTC. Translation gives CASSSQGFGSYEQYF.